The present T cell receptor beta chain was sequenced within a study of T cell repertoires in cytomegalovirus infection. Across the whole study: Carrying CMV and the relevant HLA type showed in public TCR beta signatures. Study conclusions and caveats: CMV-specific TCR beta clonotypes restricted by HLA-C were the ones dominating the ex vivo response. Cumulative frequency (of public TCR beta family members) identified carriers of CMV plus the relevant HLA.

There are many counts of this clonotype. No antigen is known for it. TCRdb called the reads again in MiXCR, with one record for every CDR3 protein. Of roughly 100,000 distinct CDR3 sequences in the sample, about 15% are singletons; the top ten hold less than 10%. What was sequenced was PBMCs. The sequence was obtained from a human donor in good health (CMV status not recorded). Some clones in this sample may be carry-over from other donors' samples.

CDR3 nucleotides: TGTGCCAGCAGCTCGCCGGCGGGGACGGGGGGCTACACCTTC. Protein: CASSSPAGTGGYTF. The chain uses TRBV7-2 and TRBJ1-2; the D gene is possibly TRBD1 (5 bases). The CDR3 covers 14 residues. Germline V lookup: CDR1 SGHTA, CDR2 FQGNSA. V was pared by 4 bases and J by 8 bases, with 17 bases between.